This TCR beta chain was obtained from a study of cytotoxic CD8 clonotypes in ibrutinib-treated CLL. In the study overall: The cohort had some 10 relapsed/refractory and some 14 treatment-naive patients, 17 IGHV unmutated. Study-level points and caveats: Measured clonality at baseline was greater than in age-matched healthy donors and tracked with circulating CD8+ T-cell counts. Sampling times differed between sustained-remission and progressing patients.

This clone was recorded only once. Its cognate antigen is unknown. Cryopreserved PBMCs supplied approximately 2 micrograms of genomic DNA for TCR beta libraries. CDR1 and CDR2 from the germline V gene are MDHEN and SYDVKM. V gave up 2 bases and J gave up 4 bases, with 15 bases separating them. The CDR3 loop spans 15 amino acids. The data were produced by immunoSEQ multiplex PCR, yet TCRdb's version contains in-frame clones alone and is incomplete. The data contain about 40,000 clones, 55% to 75% of them seen just once; the ten biggest clones take up around 10%. This material consisted of PBMCs, taken at disease progression, from a patient treated with ibrutinib. V and J are TRBV28 and TRBJ2-7, with a tentative D call TRBD2 (5 bases). The clonotype was recovered from a human donor with chronic lymphocytic leukemia. The CDR3 nucleotides are TGTGCCAGCAGTTTACCCTCCGGACTGTTATACGAGCAGTACTTC. Translating gives CASSLPSGLLYEQYF.